A selection of T cell receptor beta chains follows, all from one sample in a study of cytomegalovirus exposure and HLA in healthy donors. Clones were sequenced by immunoSEQ multiplex PCR, and TCRdb holds only the in-frame ones, with some missing. The sample shows about 75,000 clones, about 79% of them seen only once. The sequencing input was PBMCs. These receptors all come from a man between 65 and 85 years old in good health and CMV-seropositive. Both conserved end residues are part of each CDR3. The D gene is left open where the match is weak. A clone size is listed for some rows: how often the clone was seen (once, few, many), or a class if it is expanded.

abundance | d_gene | j_gene | v_gene | CDR3nt | CDR3aa
- | TRBD1 | TRBJ1-2 | TRBV12-5 | TGTGCTAGTGGTTTGGACAGGGGGACCCGAGGCTACACCTTC | CASGLDRGTRGYTF
- | - | TRBJ2-7 | TRBV6-6 | TGTGCCAGCAGGCCCGGGACTTCGGACTACCGGCAGTACTTC | CASRPGTSDYRQYF
- | - | TRBJ1-2 | TRBV2 | TGTGCCAGCAGTGAAAAGGGGCCCTGGGGCTACACCTTC | CASSEKGPWGYTF
- | - | TRBJ1-6 | TRBV2 | TGTGCCAGCAGGCCCGAGGGTAGTAATTCACCCCTCCACTTT | CASRPEGSNSPLHF
- | - | TRBJ1-4 | TRBV10-3 | TGTGCCACCTCTAGGCAGACTAATGAAAAACTGTTTTTT | CATSRQTNEKLFF
- | TRBD2 | TRBJ2-7 | TRBV29-1 | TGCAGCGTTCTAGCGGGAGGTCGGTACGAGCAGTACTTC | CSVLAGGRYEQYF
once | TRBD1 | TRBJ2-7 | TRBV11-2 | TGTGCCAGCAGCTTTGGACAGGGGGCGGGGGAGCAGTACTTC | CASSFGQGAGEQYF
- | - | TRBJ1-2 | TRBV29-1 | TGCAGCGTTGATACCGGGGGTTCGTATGGCTACACCTTC | CSVDTGGSYGYTF
few | TRBD1 | TRBJ2-4 | TRBV7-9 | TGTGCCAGCAGCCCGGGACAGGCGGTAAACATTCAGTACTTC | CASSPGQAVNIQYF
- | TRBD1 | TRBJ1-2 | TRBV5-4 | TGTGCCAGCAGCTGGCGGACAGGGAGGGTAGAGGGCTACACCTTC | CASSWRTGRVEGYTF
once | - | TRBJ2-7 | TRBV30 | TGTGCCTGGAGAGGGGCTGGGTACGAGCAGTACTTC | CAWRGAGYEQYF
- | - | TRBJ2-7 | TRBV7-2 | TGTGCCAGCAGCTTAGGGGCATCAAGCTCCTACGAGCAGTACTTC | CASSLGASSSYEQYF
- | - | TRBJ2-4 | TRBV27 | TGTGCCACCTCTCAGACTAGGGCGGACATTCAGTACTTC | CATSQTRADIQYF
once | TRBD1 | TRBJ1-2 | TRBV2 | TGTGCCAGCAACCCATCGACAGGGGCCAACTATGGCTACACCTTC | CASNPSTGANYGYTF
- | - | TRBJ2-1 | TRBV7-3 | TGTGCCAGCAGCTTCGGGACAAGTAACAATGAGCAGTTCTTC | CASSFGTSNNEQFF
- | - | TRBJ1-4 | TRBV18 | TGTGCCAGCTCACCACAGACAGGAGCAACTAATGAAAAACTGTTTTTT | CASSPQTGATNEKLFF
- | TRBD2 | TRBJ2-3 | TRBV7-3 | TGTGCCAGCAGCTTGAGGGAGGGAGATACGCAGTATTTT | CASSLREGDTQYF
- | - | TRBJ2-1 | TRBV12-5 | TGTGCTAGTGGTGGGGGGACCTACAATGAGCAGTTCTTC | CASGGGTYNEQFF
- | TRBD2 | TRBJ2-2 | TRBV6-6 | TGTGCTAGTATCCGAGGGAGGGCCGGGGAGCTGTTTTTT | CASIRGRAGELFF
- | - | TRBJ1-5 | TRBV10-3 | TGTGCCATCAGTGACCCGACCAGGGGCACCCAGCATTTT | CAISDPTRGTQHF
- | - | TRBJ1-2 | TRBV7-9 | TGTGCCAGCAGGCCCGAGGGAGGGAACTATGGCTACACCTTC | CASRPEGGNYGYTF
- | TRBD2 | TRBJ2-7 | TRBV5-4 | TGTGCCAGCAGCTTGGCTGGGGCGGGAGGCTACGAGCAGTACTTC | CASSLAGAGGYEQYF
- | - | TRBJ1-1 | TRBV7-6 | TGTGCCAGCAGCTTAGGGACTAACACTGAAGCTTTCTTT | CASSLGTNTEAFF
- | - | TRBJ2-5 | TRBV9 | TGTGCCAGCAGCGTTACAGGGTCTCAAGAGACCCAGTACTTC | CASSVTGSQETQYF
once | - | TRBJ2-7 | TRBV7-6 | TGTGCCAGCAGCTTTCTCCCGGCAGCGGCATCCTACGAGCAGTACTTC | CASSFLPAAASYEQYF
once | - | TRBJ2-5 | TRBV6-4 | TGTGCCAGCAGTGCCGACAGGACAAGCCAGACCCAGTACTTC | CASSADRTSQTQYF
- | TRBD1 | TRBJ2-3 | TRBV7-8 | TGTGCCAGCAGCTTAGCCAGACAGGGGTCAGATACGCAGTATTTT | CASSLARQGSDTQYF
- | TRBD1 | TRBJ1-2 | TRBV5-1 | TGCGCCAGCAGCTTCGGGACAGCCGATTATGGCTACACCTTC | CASSFGTADYGYTF
- | - | TRBJ1-1 | TRBV19 | TGTGCCAGTAGTATCCCTCGGGGCACTGAAGCTTTCTTT | CASSIPRGTEAFF
- | TRBD2 | TRBJ2-7 | TRBV7-2 | TGTGCCAGCAGCACCCGGGGGGGGCCAAACGAGCAGTACTTC | CASSTRGGPNEQYF
- | TRBD2 | TRBJ2-1 | TRBV5-4 | TGTGCCAGCAGCTCGCGGGGTAGCGGGCAACACAATGAGCAGTTCTTC | CASSSRGSGQHNEQFF
few | TRBD1 | TRBJ1-1 | TRBV7-2 | TGTGCCAGCAGCTTAGGGACAGGGGCCTTCACTGAAGCTTTCTTT | CASSLGTGAFTEAFF
- | - | TRBJ2-7 | TRBV27 | TGTGCCAGCAGTTTACAAACAAGCTACGAGCAGTACTTC | CASSLQTSYEQYF
- | - | TRBJ2-5 | TRBV5-8 | TGTGCCAGCAGCTATGAGAGGGAGACCCAGTACTTC | CASSYERETQYF
- | TRBD1 | TRBJ2-7 | TRBV23-1 | TGCGCCAGCAGTCAACCAATCCGACAGGGGGTTCCCTACGAGCAGTACTTC | CASSQPIRQGVPYEQYF
- | - | TRBJ1-4 | TRBV7-3 | TGTGCCAGCAGCTTTGTCTTAAGAAAGCGGCTGTTTTTT | CASSFVLRKRLFF
- | TRBD1 | TRBJ1-1 | TRBV19 | TGTGCCAGTAGTGCCGCGACAGGGGTCACTGAAGCTTTCTTT | CASSAATGVTEAFF
- | - | TRBJ2-1 | TRBV5-1 | TGCGCCAGCAGCTCCTCAGGGGACCCCTACAATGAGCAGTTCTTC | CASSSSGDPYNEQFF
- | - | TRBJ2-7 | TRBV27 | TGTGCCAGCAGGAACGCCGGGACAACCTACGAGCAGTACTTC | CASRNAGTTYEQYF
few | TRBD1 | TRBJ2-7 | TRBV18 | TGTGCCAGCTCACTCCGGGACAGTTTCGGGTACGAGCAGTACTTC | CASSLRDSFGYEQYF
- | - | TRBJ2-5 | TRBV7-6 | TGTGCCAGCAGCCGCCGTGGCGGGGCCGGGGTTGAGACCCAGTACTTC | CASSRRGGAGVETQYF
- | TRBD1 | TRBJ1-2 | TRBV4-3 | TGCGCCAGCAGCCGGGGGACAGGGGGAGTTTTCTATGGCTACACCTTC | CASSRGTGGVFYGYTF
few | - | TRBJ2-3 | TRBV4-3 | TGCGCCAGCAGCCAAGATATAGGCAGGGGGGCAGATACGCAGTATTTT | CASSQDIGRGADTQYF
- | TRBD1 | TRBJ2-7 | TRBV6-1 | TGTGCCAGCACCGTGGGGGACAGGCCCTACGAGCAGTACTTC | CASTVGDRPYEQYF